This TCR beta chain was observed in a study of blood T cells in healthy people across ages. Regarding the study as a whole: More naive CD4+ cells and higher diversity were found in long-lived than in aged donors. Lack of knowledge of donor CMV status possibly confounded expanded clonotype changes. The fall in TCR beta diversity per million T cells was roughly linear with age.

Remarks on this clonotype: Its target is not known.

CDR1 is DFQATT, CDR2 SNEGSKA, per germline (reference sequence). This CDR3 spans 15 amino acids. The V end lost 0 bases, the J end lost 0 bases, and 9 bases lay between the germline ends. Combining a sample-barcoded 5' primer with a J-beta primer mix, a second PCR ran for 7 to 11 cycles. TCRdb redid the calling of the 5' RACE reads with MiXCR, one entry per CDR3 protein. The sample consists of approximately 1.5 million distinct CDR3 sequences, roughly 32% of them appearing once. The chain carries TRBV20-1 and TRBJ2-1; D is ambiguous. The specimen was blood. This receptor was taken from a young woman in good health. The CDR3 loop is CSARDDTSSYNEQFF. The CDR3 coding sequence is TGCAGTGCTAGAGATGACACGAGCTCCTACAATGAGCAGTTCTTC.